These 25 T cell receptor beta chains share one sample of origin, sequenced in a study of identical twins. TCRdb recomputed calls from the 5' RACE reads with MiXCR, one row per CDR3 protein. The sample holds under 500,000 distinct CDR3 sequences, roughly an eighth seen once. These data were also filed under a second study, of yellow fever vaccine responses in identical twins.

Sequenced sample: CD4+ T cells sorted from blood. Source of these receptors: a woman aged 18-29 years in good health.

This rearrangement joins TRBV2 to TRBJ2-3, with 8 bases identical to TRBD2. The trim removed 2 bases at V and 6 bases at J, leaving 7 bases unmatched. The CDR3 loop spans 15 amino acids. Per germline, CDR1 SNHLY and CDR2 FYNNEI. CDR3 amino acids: CASSEWRGAGDTQYF. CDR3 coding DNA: TGTGCCAGCAGTGAATGGCGGGGGGCCGGGGATACGCAGTATTTT.

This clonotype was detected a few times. The DNA of the CDR3 is TGTGCCAGCAGTTACTCTAGCGGGAGAGGTGAGCAGTTCTTC. Its protein is CASSYSSGRGEQFF. The chain links TRBV6-2 or TRBV6-3 to TRBJ2-1; 9 bases are a match to TRBD2. The CDR3 has 14 residues. In germline, CDR1 is MNHEY, CDR2 SVGEGT. V lost 0 bases, J lost 9 bases, and 3 bases stayed unmatched.

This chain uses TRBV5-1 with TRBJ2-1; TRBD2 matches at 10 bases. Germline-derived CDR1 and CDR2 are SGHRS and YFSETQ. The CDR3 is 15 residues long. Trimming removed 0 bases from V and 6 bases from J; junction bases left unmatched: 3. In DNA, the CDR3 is TGCGCCAGCAGCTTGGCTCTAGCGGGGGCCAATGAGCAGTTCTTC. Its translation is CASSLALAGANEQFF.

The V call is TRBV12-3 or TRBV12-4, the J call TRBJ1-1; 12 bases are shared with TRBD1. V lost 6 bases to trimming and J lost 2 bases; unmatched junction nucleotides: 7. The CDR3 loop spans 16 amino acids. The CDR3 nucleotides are TGTGCCAGCAGCCTGGGACAGGGGGCCTTTAACACTGAAGCTTTCTTT. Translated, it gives CASSLGQGAFNTEAFF.

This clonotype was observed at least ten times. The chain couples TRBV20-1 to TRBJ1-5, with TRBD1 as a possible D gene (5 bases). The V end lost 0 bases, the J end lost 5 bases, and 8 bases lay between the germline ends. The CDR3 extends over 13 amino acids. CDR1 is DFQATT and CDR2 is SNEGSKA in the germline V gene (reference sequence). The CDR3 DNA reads TGCAGTGCTAGAGATCCAGGGTATCAGCCCCAGCATTTT. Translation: CSARDPGYQPQHF.

CDR3 sequence: CASSTLVDYGYTF. CDR3 nucleotide sequence: TGTGCCAGCAGTACTTTAGTAGACTATGGCTACACCTTC. The chain links TRBV12-3 or TRBV12-4 to TRBJ1-2; unclear D gene. This CDR3 is built from 13 residues. Trimming removed 5 bases at V and 3 bases at J, with 10 bases between.

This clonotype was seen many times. The CDR3 bases are TGTGCCAGCAGCCCGGGGGGGGGGCGGTACGAGCAGTACTTC. This translates into CASSPGGGRYEQYF. This rearrangement joins TRBV9 to TRBJ2-7, with 8 bases identical to TRBD2. Per germline, CDR1 SGDLS and CDR2 YYNGEE. This CDR3 contains 14 residues. The V gene end was trimmed by 4 bases and the J gene end by 4 bases; junction bases not matched to a gene: 7.

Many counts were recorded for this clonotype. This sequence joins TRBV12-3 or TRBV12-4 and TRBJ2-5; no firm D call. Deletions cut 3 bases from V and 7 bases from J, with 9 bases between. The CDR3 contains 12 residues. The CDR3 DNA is TGTGCCAGCAGTTTTGCGCTGGGGACCCAGTACTTC. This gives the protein CASSFALGTQYF.

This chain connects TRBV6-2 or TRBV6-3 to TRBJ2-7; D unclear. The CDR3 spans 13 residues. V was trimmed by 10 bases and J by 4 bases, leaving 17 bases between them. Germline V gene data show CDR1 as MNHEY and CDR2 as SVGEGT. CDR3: CATSDGLEYEQYF. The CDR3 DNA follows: TGTGCCACTTCGGACGGTCTGGAATACGAGCAGTACTTC.

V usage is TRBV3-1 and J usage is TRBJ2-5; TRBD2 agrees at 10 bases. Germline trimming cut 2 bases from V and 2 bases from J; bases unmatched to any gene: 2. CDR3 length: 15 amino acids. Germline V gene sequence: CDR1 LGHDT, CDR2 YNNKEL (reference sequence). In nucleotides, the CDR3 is TGTGCCAGCAGCCAATCAGCGGGAGGGCAAGAGACCCAGTACTTC. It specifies CASSQSAGGQETQYF.

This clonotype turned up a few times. The CDR3 bases are TGTGCCAGCAGTGGTAGGGGGGCGGGGGTAATTGATACGCAGTATTTT. Amino acid sequence: CASSGRGAGVIDTQYF. The chain combines TRBV25-1 with TRBJ2-3; TRBD2 is a possible D gene (7 bases). This CDR3 contains 16 residues. The V and J ends lost 4 bases and 6 bases respectively, with 20 bases between them. In germline, CDR1 is MGHDK, CDR2 SYGVNS.

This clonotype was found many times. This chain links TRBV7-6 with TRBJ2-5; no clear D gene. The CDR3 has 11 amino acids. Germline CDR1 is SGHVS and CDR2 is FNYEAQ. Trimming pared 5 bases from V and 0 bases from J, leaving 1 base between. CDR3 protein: CASSHQETQYF. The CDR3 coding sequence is TGTGCCAGCAGCCACCAAGAGACCCAGTACTTC.

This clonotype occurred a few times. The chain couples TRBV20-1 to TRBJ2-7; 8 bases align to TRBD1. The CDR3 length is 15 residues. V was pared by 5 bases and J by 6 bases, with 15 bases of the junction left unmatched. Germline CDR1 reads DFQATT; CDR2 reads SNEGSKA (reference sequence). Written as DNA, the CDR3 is TGCAGTGCTCCCCTGGCAAGGACAGGGTCGGGCGAGCAGTACTTC. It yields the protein CSAPLARTGSGEQYF.

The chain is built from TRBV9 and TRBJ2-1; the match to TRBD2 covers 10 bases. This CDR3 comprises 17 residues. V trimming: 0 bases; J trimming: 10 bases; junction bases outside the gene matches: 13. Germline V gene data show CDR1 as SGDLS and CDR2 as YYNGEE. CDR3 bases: TGTGCCAGCAGCGTAGCTCCCCTAGCGGGGGCCAGGACGGAGCAGTTCTTC. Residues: CASSVAPLAGARTEQFF.

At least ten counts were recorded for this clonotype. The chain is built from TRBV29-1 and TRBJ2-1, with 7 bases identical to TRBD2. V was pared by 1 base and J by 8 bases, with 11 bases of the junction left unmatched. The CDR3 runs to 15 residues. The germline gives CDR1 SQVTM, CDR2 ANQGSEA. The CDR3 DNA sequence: TGCAGCGTTGAAGGCGTTGGCGGGAGAAGATATGAGCAGTTCTTC. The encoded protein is CSVEGVGGRRYEQFF.

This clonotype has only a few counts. The CDR3 loop reads CASSVGGQGGEKLFF. CDR3 DNA sequence: TGTGCCAGCAGCGTAGGAGGACAGGGAGGAGAAAAACTGTTTTTT. V usage is TRBV9 and J usage is TRBJ1-4; 8 bases are shared with TRBD1. The CDR3 sequence is 15 residues long. Losses at the gene ends were 0 bases for V and 8 bases for J; bases not matched to a gene: 6. Germline loops: CDR1 SGDLS, CDR2 YYNGEE.

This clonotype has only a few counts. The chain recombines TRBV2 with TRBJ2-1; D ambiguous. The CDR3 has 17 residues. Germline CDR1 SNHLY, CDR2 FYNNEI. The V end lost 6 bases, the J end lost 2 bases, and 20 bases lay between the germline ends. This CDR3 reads CASRNPRVLPAYNEQFF. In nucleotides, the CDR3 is TGTGCCAGCAGGAACCCCCGGGTCCTCCCGGCCTACAATGAGCAGTTCTTC.

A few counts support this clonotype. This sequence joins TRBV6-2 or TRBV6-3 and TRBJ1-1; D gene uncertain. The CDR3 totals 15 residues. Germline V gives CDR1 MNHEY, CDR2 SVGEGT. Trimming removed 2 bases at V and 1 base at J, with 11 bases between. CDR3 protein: CASSYRLGSNTEAFF. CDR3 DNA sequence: TGTGCCAGCAGTTACCGGCTGGGATCGAACACTGAAGCTTTCTTT.

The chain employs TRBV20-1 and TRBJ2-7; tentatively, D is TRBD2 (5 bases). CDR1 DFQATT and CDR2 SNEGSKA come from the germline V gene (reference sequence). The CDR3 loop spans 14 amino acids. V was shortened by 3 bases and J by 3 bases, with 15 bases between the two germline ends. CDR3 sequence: CSASGVSASYEQYF. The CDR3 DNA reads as TGCAGTGCTAGCGGGGTTTCGGCGAGCTACGAGCAGTACTTC.

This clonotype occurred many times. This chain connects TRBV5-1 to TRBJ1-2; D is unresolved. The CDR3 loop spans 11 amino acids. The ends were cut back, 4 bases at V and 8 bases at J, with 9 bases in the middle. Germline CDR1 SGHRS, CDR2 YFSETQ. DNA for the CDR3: TGCGCCAGCAGCCCGGGCCTCGGCTACACCTTC. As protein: CASSPGLGYTF. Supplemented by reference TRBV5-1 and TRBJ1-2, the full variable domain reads KAGVTQTPRYLIKTRGQQVTLSCSPISGHRSVSWYQQTPGQGLQFLFEYFSETQRNKGNFPGRFSGRQFSNSRSEMNVSTLELGDSALYLCASSPGLGYTFGSGTRLTVV.

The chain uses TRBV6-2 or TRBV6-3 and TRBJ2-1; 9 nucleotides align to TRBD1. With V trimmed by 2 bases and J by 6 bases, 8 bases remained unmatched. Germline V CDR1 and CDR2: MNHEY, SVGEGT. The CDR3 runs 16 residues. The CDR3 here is CASSYPGQGRGNEQFF. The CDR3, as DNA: TGTGCCAGCAGTTACCCGGGACAGGGAAGGGGCAATGAGCAGTTCTTC.

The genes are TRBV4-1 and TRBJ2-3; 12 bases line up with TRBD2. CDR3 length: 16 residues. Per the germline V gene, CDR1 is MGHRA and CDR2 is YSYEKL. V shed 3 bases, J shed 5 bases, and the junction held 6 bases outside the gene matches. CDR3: CASSHSLAGGEDTQYF. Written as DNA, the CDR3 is TGCGCCAGCAGCCATAGCCTAGCGGGAGGGGAAGATACGCAGTATTTT.

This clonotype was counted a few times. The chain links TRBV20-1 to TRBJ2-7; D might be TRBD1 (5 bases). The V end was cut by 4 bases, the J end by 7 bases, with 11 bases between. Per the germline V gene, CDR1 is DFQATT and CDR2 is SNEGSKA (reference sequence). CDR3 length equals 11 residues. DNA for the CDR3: TGCAGTGCTACCAGGGTTTGGGAGCAGTACTTC. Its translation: CSATRVWEQYF.

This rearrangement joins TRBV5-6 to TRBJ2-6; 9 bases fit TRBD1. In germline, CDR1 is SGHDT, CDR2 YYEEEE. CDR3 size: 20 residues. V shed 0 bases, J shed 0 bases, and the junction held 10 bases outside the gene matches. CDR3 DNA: TGTGCCAGCAGCTTGGTTGGTAGGACAGGGGACATCTCTGGGGCCAACGTCCTGACTTTC. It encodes CASSLVGRTGDISGANVLTF.

The CDR3 DNA follows: TGTGCCAGCAGCGACAGCGGGAGGGTAGGATACGAGCAGTACTTC. It encodes CASSDSGRVGYEQYF. The chain joins TRBV12-3 or TRBV12-4 to TRBJ2-7; 10 nucleotides match TRBD2. The CDR3 length is 15 residues. After removal of 6 bases from V and 4 bases from J, the junction contained 9 bases not matched to a gene.